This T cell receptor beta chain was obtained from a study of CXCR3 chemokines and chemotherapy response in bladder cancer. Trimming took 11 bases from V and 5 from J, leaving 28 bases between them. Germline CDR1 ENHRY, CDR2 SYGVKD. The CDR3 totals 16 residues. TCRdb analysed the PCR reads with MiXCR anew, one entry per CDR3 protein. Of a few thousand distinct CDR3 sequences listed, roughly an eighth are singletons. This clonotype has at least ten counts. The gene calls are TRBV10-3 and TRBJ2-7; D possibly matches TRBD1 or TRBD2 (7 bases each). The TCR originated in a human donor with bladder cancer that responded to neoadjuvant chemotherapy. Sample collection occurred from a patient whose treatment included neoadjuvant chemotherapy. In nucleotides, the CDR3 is TGTGCCTCCCAGGGGGGGGTGCAGGGGGTCAGCCACGAGCAGTACTTC. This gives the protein CASQGGVQGVSHEQYF.